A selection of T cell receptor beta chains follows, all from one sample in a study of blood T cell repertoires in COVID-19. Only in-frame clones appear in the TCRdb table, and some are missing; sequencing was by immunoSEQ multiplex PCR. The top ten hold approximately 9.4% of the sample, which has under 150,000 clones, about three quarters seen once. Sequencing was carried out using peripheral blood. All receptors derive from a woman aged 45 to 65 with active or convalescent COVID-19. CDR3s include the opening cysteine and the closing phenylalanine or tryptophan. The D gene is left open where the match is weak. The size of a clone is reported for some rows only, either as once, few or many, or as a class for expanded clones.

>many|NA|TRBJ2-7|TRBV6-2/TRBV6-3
TGTGCCAGCAGTTACTTGGGAGTGGACGAGCAGTACTTC
CASSYLGVDEQYF
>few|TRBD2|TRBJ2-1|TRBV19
TGTGCCAGCCAAAGGACTAGCGGGAGGGCCGGGGACAATGAGCAGTTCTTC
CASQRTSGRAGDNEQFF
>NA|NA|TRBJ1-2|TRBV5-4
TGTGCCAGCACTCCGTCCGCTAATCGAGATGGCTACACCTTC
CASTPSANRDGYTF
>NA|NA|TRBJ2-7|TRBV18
TGTGCCAGCTCACCGGCGGGGACAGATTACGAGCAGTACTTC
CASSPAGTDYEQYF
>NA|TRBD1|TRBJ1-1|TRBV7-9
TGTGCCAGCAGCTCACAGGGGGCCACTGAAGCTTTCTTT
CASSSQGATEAFF
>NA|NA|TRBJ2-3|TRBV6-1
TGTGCCAGCAGTGAAATGGGACTCTCCACAGATACGCAGTATTTT
CASSEMGLSTDTQYF
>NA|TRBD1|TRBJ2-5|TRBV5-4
TGTGCCAGCAGCTTGGGTTCGGGACAGGGGAAAGAGACCCAGTACTTC
CASSLGSGQGKETQYF
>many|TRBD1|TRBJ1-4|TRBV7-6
TGTGCCAGCAGCTTATCCCTAGACAGGGAGAGGGAAAAACTGTTTTTT
CASSLSLDREREKLFF
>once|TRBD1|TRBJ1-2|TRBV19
TGTGCCAGTAGTTTTGACGCCGGGACAGGGGCCGGTAACTATGGCTACACCTTC
CASSFDAGTGAGNYGYTF
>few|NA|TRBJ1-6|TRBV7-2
TGTGCCAGCAGCTTGGGGTCGCGGAGGGATTCACCCCTCCACTTT
CASSLGSRRDSPLHF
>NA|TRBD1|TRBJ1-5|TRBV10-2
TGCGCCAGCAGGGGAGGGACAGGGGGCAATCAGCCCCAGCATTTT
CASRGGTGGNQPQHF